The sequence of this TCR beta chain was determined in a study of T-cell memory formation after mild COVID-19. Findings and caveats of the study: Pre-infection memory showed some responding clones, and this suggested that cross-reactive memory joined. CD4+ contracting clones were found mainly in CM and EM, and CD8+ ones in EMRA.

CDR1 and CDR2 (germline): SEHNR, FQNEAQ (reference sequence). CDR3 length: 14 residues. The V and J ends lost 1 base and 7 bases respectively, with 11 bases between them. After 5'RACE with constant-segment primers, TCR alpha and TCR beta cDNA libraries carrying sample barcodes and UMIs were obtained. TCRdb fed the 5' RACE reads into MiXCR, producing one record per CDR3 protein. The table lists about 410,000 distinct CDR3 sequences, around 22% of them singletons. This clonotype was seen only a few times. The antigen is unknown. The receptor's source is an adult woman who had mild COVID-19 (a few samples of this study predate the infection). Cell type and time point are not known. The sample taken for sequencing was PBMCs or a T cell subset sorted from them (not recorded which). This rearrangement joins TRBV7-9 to TRBJ1-5; tentative D call: TRBD1 (6 bases). The CDR3: CASSLDSDSQPQHF. The CDR3 bases are TGTGCCAGCAGCTTAGACTCGGACAGCCAGCCCCAGCATTTT. The full variable domain, rest sourced from reference TRBV7-9 and TRBJ1-5, is DTGVSQNPRHKITKRGQNVTFRCDPISEHNRLYWYRQTLGQGPEFLTYFQNEAQLEKSRLLSDRFSAERPKGSFSTLEIQRTEQGDSAMYLCASSLDSDSQPQHFGDGTRLSIL.